These T cell receptor beta chains were read from a single sample in a study of blood T cell repertoires in COVID-19. Generated by immunoSEQ multiplex PCR, the TCRdb table keeps only in-frame clones and is missing some. Of about 70,000 clones in the sample, around four fifths were seen once. Material for sequencing was peripheral blood. The receptors originated from a woman in her fifties or sixties with acute or convalescent COVID-19. The CDR3 runs from the conserved cysteine through the conserved F or W. D genes are given only for firm matches. Some rows mark clone size as missing; the rest say once, few, many or name a class of expanded clone.

v_call	d_call	j_call	clone_size	cdr3_nt	cdr3_aa
TRBV19	NA	TRBJ2-5	once	TGTGCCAGTAGTATAGGAAGAGGGCCTAACCTCCAAGAGACCCAGTACTTC	CASSIGRGPNLQETQYF
TRBV4-1	TRBD1	TRBJ1-5	NA	TGCGCCAGCAGCCAAATTGTCGGGGAACAACCTCGATGGACAGGGAGCCATCAGCCCCAGCATTTT	CASSQIVGEQPRWTGSHQPQHF
TRBV11-2	TRBD2	TRBJ2-3	NA	TGTGCCAGCAGCTTACGACTAGCGGGAGGGCATAACGCGGATACGCAGTATTTT	CASSLRLAGGHNADTQYF
TRBV14	TRBD1	TRBJ1-1	NA	TGTGCCAGCAGCCAAGAGACAGGGCGCACTGAAGCTTTCTTT	CASSQETGRTEAFF
TRBV2	NA	TRBJ1-1	NA	TGTGCCAGCACTTCTAGGGGAGGGAACACTGAAGCTTTCTTT	CASTSRGGNTEAFF
TRBV5-5	NA	TRBJ2-7	NA	TGTGCCAGCAGCTCAAAGCAAACGGGAGTATACGAGCAGTACTTC	CASSSKQTGVYEQYF
TRBV2	NA	TRBJ1-5	NA	TGTGCCAGCAGTGAAGCGAATCTACAGCCCCAGCATTTT	CASSEANLQPQHF
TRBV24-1	NA	TRBJ2-6	NA	TGTGCCACCAGTGATCCATCTGGGGCCAACGTCCTGACTTTC	CATSDPSGANVLTF
TRBV18	NA	TRBJ1-4	few	TGTGCCAGCTCACCGGGTGGGCAGTCGAATGAAAAACTGTTTTTT	CASSPGGQSNEKLFF
TRBV19	TRBD1	TRBJ1-3	NA	TGTGCCAGTAGCACTATCGACAGGGCCTCTGGAAACACCATATATTTT	CASSTIDRASGNTIYF
TRBV7-8	TRBD1	TRBJ1-5	NA	TGTGCCAGCAGCTTGTCGGTAGGGGACAGGGGGAAGTTAGATCAGCCCCAGCATTTT	CASSLSVGDRGKLDQPQHF
TRBV5-1	NA	TRBJ2-1	NA	TGCGCCAGCAGCTCAGGGAAGAGGCGGGAAGGTATTGACAATGAGCAGTTCTTC	CASSSGKRREGIDNEQFF
TRBV11-3	NA	TRBJ1-1	once	TGTGCCAGCAGCTTAACAGGGAAGAGCACTGAAGCTTTCTTT	CASSLTGKSTEAFF
TRBV5-1	NA	TRBJ1-6	NA	TGCGCCAGCAGCTTGGAGGCAGGGAAATCACCCCTCCACTTT	CASSLEAGKSPLHF
TRBV14	NA	TRBJ1-2	NA	TGTGCCAGCAGCCCAGGGGTGTCGTATGGCTACACCTTC	CASSPGVSYGYTF